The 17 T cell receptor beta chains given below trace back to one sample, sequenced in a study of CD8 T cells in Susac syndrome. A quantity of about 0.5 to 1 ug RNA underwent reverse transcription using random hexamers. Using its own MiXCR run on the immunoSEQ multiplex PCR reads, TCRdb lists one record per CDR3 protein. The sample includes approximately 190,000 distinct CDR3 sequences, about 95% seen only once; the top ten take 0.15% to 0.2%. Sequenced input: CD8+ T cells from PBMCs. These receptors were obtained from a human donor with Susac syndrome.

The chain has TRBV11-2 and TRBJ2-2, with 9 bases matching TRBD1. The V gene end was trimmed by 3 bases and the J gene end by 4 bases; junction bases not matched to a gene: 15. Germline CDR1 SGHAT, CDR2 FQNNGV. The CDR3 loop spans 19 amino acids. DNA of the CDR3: TGTGCCAGCAGCTTCCCACCCGGACCACAGGGGGCTATCACCGGGGAGCTGTTTTTT. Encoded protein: CASSFPPGPQGAITGELFF. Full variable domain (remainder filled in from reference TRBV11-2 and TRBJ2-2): EAGVAQSPRYKIIEKRQSVAFWCNPISGHATLYWYQQILGQGPKLLIQFQNNGVVDDSQLPKDRFSAERLKGVDSTLKIQPAKLEDSAVYLCASSFPPGPQGAITGELFFGEGSRLTVL.

CDR3 in DNA: TGTGCCACCAGTTCCGGGGGCACAGATACGCAGTATTTT. It translates to CATSSGGTDTQYF. This chain connects TRBV15 to TRBJ2-3; D perhaps matches TRBD2 (5 bases). V was clipped by 6 bases and J by 1 base, with 8 bases between them. The CDR3 is 13 amino acids. Germline loops: CDR1 LNHNV, CDR2 YYDKDF (reference sequence).

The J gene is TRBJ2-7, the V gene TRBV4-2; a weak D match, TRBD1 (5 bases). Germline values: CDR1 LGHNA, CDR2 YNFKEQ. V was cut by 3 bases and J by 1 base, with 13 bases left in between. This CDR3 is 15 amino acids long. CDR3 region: CASSQSLQVSYEQYF. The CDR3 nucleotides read TGTGCCAGCAGCCAGTCCCTACAGGTGTCCTACGAGCAGTACTTC.

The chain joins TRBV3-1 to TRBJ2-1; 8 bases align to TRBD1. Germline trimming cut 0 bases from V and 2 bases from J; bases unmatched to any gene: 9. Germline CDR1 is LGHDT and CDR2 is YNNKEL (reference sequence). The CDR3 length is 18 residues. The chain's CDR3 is CASSQDQSTGDPYNEQFF. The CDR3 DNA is TGTGCCAGCAGCCAAGATCAGTCGACAGGGGACCCCTACAATGAGCAGTTCTTC.

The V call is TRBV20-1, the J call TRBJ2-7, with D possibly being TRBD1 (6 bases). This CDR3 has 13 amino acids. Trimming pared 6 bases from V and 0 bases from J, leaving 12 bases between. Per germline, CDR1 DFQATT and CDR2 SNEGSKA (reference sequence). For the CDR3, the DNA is TGCAGTGCCTCAGGGGTATCCTCCTACGAGCAGTACTTC. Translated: CSASGVSSYEQYF.

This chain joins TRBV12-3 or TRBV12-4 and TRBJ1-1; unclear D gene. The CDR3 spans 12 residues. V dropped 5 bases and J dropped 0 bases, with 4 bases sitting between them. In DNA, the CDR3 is TGTGCCAGCAGTGTTATGAACACTGAAGCTTTCTTT. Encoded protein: CASSVMNTEAFF.

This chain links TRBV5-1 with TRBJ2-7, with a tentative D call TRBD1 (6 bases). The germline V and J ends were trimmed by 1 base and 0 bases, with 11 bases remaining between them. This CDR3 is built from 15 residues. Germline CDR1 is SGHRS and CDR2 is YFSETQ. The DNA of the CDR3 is TGCGCCAGCAGCTTGTTCACAGGGCTCTCCTACGAGCAGTACTTC. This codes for CASSLFTGLSYEQYF.

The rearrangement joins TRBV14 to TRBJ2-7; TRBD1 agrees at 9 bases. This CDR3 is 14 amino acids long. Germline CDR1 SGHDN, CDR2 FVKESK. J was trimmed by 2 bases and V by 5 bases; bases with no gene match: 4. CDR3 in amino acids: CASSGWTGAYEQYF. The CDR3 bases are TGTGCCAGCAGCGGGTGGACAGGGGCCTACGAGCAGTACTTC.

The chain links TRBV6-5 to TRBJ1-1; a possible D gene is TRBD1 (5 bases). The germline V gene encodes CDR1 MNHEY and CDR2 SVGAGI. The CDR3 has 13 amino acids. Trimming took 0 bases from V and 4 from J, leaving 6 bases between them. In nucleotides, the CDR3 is TGTGCCAGCAGTTACTCGGGGGGCACTGAAGCTTTCTTT. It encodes CASSYSGGTEAFF.

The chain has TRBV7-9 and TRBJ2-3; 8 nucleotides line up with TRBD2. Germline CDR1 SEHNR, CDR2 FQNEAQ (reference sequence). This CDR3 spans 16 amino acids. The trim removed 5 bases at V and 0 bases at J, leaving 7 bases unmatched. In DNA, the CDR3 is TGTGCCAGCAGCACCTCACCTAGCGGGAGCACAGATACGCAGTATTTT. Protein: CASSTSPSGSTDTQYF.

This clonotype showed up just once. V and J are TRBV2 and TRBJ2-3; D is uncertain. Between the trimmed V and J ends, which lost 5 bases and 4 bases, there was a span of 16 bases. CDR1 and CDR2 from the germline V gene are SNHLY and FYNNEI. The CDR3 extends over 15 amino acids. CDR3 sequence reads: CASSTAGVRPDTQYF. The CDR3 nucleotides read TGTGCCAGCAGTACAGCCGGAGTTCGCCCAGATACGCAGTATTTT. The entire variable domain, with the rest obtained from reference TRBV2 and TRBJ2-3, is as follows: EPEVTQTPSHQVTQMGQEVILRCVPISNHLYFYWYRQILGQKVEFLVSFYNNEISEKSEIFDDQFSVERPDGSNFTLKIRSTKLEDSAMYFCASSTAGVRPDTQYFGPGTRLTVL.

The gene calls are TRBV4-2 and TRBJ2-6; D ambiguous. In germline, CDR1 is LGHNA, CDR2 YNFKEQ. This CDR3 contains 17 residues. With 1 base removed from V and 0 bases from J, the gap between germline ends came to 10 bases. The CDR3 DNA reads TGTGCCAGCAGCCAAGGTCCAGCAGCCTCTGGGGCCAACGTCCTGACTTTC. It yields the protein CASSQGPAASGANVLTF.

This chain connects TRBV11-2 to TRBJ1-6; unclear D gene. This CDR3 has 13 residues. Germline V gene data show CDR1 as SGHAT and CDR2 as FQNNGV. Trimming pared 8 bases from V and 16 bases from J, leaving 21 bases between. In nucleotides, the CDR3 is TGTGCCAGCGAAAGGTGGAGGGAGGGTCAACTCCACTTT. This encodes CASERWREGQLHF. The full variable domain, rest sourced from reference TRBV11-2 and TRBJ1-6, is EAGVAQSPRYKIIEKRQSVAFWCNPISGHATLYWYQQILGQGPKLLIQFQNNGVVDDSQLPKDRFSAERLKGVDSTLKIQPAKLEDSAVYLCASERWREGQLHFGNGTRLTVT.

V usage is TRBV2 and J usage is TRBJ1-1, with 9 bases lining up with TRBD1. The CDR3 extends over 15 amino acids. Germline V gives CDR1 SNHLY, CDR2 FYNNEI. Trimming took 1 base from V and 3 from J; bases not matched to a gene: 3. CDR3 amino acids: CASSEDRGLYTEAFF. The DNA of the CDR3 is TGTGCCAGCAGTGAAGACAGGGGGCTTTACACTGAAGCTTTCTTT.

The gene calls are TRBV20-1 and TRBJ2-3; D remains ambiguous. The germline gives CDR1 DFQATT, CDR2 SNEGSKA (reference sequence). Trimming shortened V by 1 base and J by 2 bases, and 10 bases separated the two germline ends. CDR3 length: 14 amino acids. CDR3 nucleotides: TGCAGTGCTAGAGCACCCTACTACACAGATACGCAGTATTTT. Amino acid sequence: CSARAPYYTDTQYF.

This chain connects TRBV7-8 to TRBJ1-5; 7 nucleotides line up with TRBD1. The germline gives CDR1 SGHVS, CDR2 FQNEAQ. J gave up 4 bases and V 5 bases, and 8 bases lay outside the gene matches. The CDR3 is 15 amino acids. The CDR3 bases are TGTGCCAGCAGCCCGACAGGGTTTTGGAATCAGCCCCAGCATTTT. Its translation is CASSPTGFWNQPQHF.

CDR3 bases: TGTGCCAGCACTCAAGACCCGATGACAGCAAACTATGGCTACACCTTC. It yields the protein CASTQDPMTANYGYTF. V and J are TRBV5-6 and TRBJ1-2; perhaps TRBD1 as D (5 bases). This CDR3 comprises 16 residues. Trimming removed 6 bases from V and 2 bases from J, with 20 bases in between. Germline V gene lookup returns CDR1 SGHDT and CDR2 YYEEEE.